In its sample, the clone carrying this TCR beta chain was seen many times. CDR3 size: 12 residues. The V and J ends lost 6 bases and 8 bases, in that order; junction bases with no gene match: 6. Germline assignment: CDR1 SEHNR and CDR2 FQNEAQ (reference sequence). This entry comes from a study of molecular identifiers for immune sequencing clone quantification. Each CDR3 protein is one row after TCRdb ran MiXCR on the PCR reads. The table shows a few hundred thousand distinct CDR3 sequences, with about 26% occurring only once. The chain has TRBV7-9 and TRBJ1-1; the match to TRBD1 covers 7 bases. The sequence came from a human donor in good health. Some libraries in this study had Jurkat cell RNA spiked in. Sequencing input: naive CD8+ T cells from blood, with Jurkat cell RNA spiked in. Described subset: FACS-sorted CD8+CD4-CCR7+CD45RA+ naive T cells. Here the CDR3 DNA reads TGTGCCAGCAGTGCCGACAGGGACGAAGCTTTCTTT. Translated: CASSADRDEAFF.